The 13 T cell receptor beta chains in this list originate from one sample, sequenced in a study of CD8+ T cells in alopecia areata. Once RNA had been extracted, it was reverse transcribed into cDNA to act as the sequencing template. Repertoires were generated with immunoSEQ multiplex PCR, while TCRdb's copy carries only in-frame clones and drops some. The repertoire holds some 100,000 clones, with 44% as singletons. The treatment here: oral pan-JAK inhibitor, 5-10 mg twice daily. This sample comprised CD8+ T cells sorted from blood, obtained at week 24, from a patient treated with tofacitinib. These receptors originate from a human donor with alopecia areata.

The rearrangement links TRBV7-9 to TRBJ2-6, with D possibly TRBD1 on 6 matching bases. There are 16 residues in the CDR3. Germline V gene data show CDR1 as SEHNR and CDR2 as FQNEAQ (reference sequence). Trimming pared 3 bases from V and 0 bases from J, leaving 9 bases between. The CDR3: CASSFGQLSGANVLTF. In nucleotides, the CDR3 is TGTGCCAGCAGCTTCGGACAGCTCTCTGGGGCCAACGTCCTGACTTTC.

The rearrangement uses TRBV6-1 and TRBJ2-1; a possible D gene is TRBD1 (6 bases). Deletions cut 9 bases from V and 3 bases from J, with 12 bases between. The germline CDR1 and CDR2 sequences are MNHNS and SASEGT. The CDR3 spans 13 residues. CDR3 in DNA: TGTGCCAGTTTACAGGGCTACTACAATGAGCAGTTCTTC. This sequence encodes CASLQGYYNEQFF.

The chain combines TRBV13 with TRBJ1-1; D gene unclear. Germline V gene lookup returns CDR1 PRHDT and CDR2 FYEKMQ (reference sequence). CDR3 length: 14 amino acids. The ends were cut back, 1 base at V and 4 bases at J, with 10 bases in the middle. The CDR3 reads CASSLARIRTEAFF. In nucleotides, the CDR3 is TGTGCCAGCAGCTTAGCGAGGATCCGCACTGAAGCTTTCTTT.

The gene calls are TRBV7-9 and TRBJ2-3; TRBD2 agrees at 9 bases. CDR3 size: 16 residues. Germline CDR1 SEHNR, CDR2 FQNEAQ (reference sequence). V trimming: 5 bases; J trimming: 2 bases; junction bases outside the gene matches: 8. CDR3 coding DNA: TGTGCCAGCAGCACCCAGACTAGCGGCTACACAGATACGCAGTATTTT. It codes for CASSTQTSGYTDTQYF. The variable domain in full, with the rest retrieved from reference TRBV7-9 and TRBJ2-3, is DTGVSQNPRHKITKRGQNVTFRCDPISEHNRLYWYRQTLGQGPEFLTYFQNEAQLEKSRLLSDRFSAERPKGSFSTLEIQRTEQGDSAMYLCASSTQTSGYTDTQYFGPGTRLTVL.

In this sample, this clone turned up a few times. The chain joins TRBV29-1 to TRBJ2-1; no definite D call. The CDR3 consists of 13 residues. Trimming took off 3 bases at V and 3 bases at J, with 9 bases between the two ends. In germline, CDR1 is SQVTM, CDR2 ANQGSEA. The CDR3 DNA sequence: TGCAGCGTTGAGGGAATCGTCTACAATGAGCAGTTCTTC. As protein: CSVEGIVYNEQFF.

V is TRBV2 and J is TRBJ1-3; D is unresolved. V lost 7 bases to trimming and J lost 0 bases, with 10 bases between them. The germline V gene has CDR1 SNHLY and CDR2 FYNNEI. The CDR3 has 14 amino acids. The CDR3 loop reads CASKGRNSGNTIYF. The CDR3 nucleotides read TGTGCCAGCAAAGGCCGCAACTCTGGAAACACCATATATTTT.

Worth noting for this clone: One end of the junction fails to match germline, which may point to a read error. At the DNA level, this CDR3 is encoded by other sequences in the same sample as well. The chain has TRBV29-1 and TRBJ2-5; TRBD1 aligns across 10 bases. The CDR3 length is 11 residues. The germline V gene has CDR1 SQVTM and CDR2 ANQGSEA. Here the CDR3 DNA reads TGTCGCCGGGACAGGGGAGAGACCCAGTACTTC. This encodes CRRDRGETQYF.

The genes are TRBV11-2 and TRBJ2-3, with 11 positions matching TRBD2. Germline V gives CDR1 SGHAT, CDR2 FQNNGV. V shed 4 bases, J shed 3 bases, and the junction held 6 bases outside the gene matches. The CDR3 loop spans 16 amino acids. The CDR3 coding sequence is TGTGCCAGCAGCTCCCCTTCTAGCGGGAGGACAGATACGCAGTATTTT. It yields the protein CASSSPSSGRTDTQYF.

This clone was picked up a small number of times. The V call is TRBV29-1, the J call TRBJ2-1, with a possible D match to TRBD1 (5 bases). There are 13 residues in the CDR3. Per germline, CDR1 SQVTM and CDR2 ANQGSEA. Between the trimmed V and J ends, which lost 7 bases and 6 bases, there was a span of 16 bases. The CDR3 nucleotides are TGCAGCGCCGGCGCAGGGATCAGCAATGAGCAGTTCTTC. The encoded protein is CSAGAGISNEQFF.

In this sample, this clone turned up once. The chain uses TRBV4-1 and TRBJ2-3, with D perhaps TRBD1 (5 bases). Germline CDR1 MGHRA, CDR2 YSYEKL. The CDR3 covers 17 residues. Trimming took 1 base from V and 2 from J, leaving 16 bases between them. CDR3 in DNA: TGCGCCAGCAGCCAAGTCCACCAGGGCAGGGCCACAGATACGCAGTATTTT. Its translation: CASSQVHQGRATDTQYF.

In DNA form, the CDR3 reads TGCAGCGTAGTTACAGGGAGGACTGAAGCTTTCTTT. It specifies CSVVTGRTEAFF. The rearrangement links TRBV29-1 to TRBJ1-1; tentatively, D is TRBD1 (6 bases). Germline CDR1 and CDR2: SQVTM and ANQGSEA. Deletions cut 6 bases from V and 5 bases from J, with 13 bases between. The CDR3 is 12 amino acids.

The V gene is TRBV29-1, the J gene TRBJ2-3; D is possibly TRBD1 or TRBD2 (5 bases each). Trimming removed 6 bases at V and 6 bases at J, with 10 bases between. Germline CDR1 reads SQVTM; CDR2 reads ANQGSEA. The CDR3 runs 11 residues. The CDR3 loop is CSVPGLDTQYF. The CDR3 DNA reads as TGCAGCGTCCCGGGGCTGGATACGCAGTATTTT.

The CDR3 here is CASSQGTGEGNEQFF. CDR3 nucleotide sequence: TGCGCCAGCAGCCAAGGAACGGGAGAGGGCAATGAGCAGTTCTTC. The chain couples TRBV4-3 to TRBJ2-1; TRBD2 is a possible D gene (6 bases). The ends were cut back, 1 base at V and 6 bases at J, with 13 bases in the middle. Germline V gene lookup returns CDR1 LGHNA and CDR2 YSLEER. The CDR3 covers 15 residues.